This is a list of T cell receptor beta chains from one sample in a study of blood T cell repertoires in COVID-19. Sequencing was performed with immunoSEQ multiplex PCR; in TCRdb, only in-frame clones are kept and a portion is missing. Of roughly 300,000 clones listed, 80% to 95% are singletons. The source material was PBMCs or T cells enriched from blood (not recorded which). These receptors originate from a woman in her thirties who had recovered from COVID-19. Each CDR3 is given with its conserved first and last residue. The D gene is left open where the match is weak. The listing skips clone size in some rows; elsewhere it reads once, few, many or a size class.

clone_size d_call j_call v_call cdr3_nt cdr3_aa
- - TRBJ1-4 TRBV21-1 TGTGCCAGCACCCTCGGGGAGTCAACTAATGAAAAACTGTTTTTT CASTLGESTNEKLFF
- TRBD1 TRBJ2-7 TRBV6-5 TGTGCCAGCAGTTACTCGGGGAACAGGGGATCCTACGAGCAGTACTTC CASSYSGNRGSYEQYF
- TRBD2 TRBJ2-5 TRBV4-1 TGCGCCAGCAGCCAAGTCACTAGCGGGAGTGGAGAGACCCAGTACTTC CASSQVTSGSGETQYF
- - TRBJ2-7 TRBV4-3 TGCGCCAGCAGCCAAGATCCGAGGCAGTCCTACGAGCAGTACTTC CASSQDPRQSYEQYF
- - TRBJ1-2 TRBV28 TGTGCCAGCAGTTTTCGGGGGGTATTTAGCTATGGCTACACCTTC CASSFRGVFSYGYTF
- - TRBJ2-7 TRBV5-1 TGCGCCAGCAGCCCTGGGAAGGGGGTCGTCTACGAGCAGTACTTC CASSPGKGVVYEQYF
- - TRBJ2-7 TRBV7-2 TGTGCCAGCAGCTTAGCGAGTTCAAGAAATGAGCAGTACTTC CASSLASSRNEQYF
- TRBD1 TRBJ2-7 TRBV6-2/TRBV6-3 TGTGCCAGCAGTCAGTGGGACAGGGGGCACTACGAGCAGTACTTC CASSQWDRGHYEQYF
few - TRBJ1-4 TRBV2 TGTGCCAGCAGTGAACAGGTAGATGAAAAACTGTTTTTT CASSEQVDEKLFF
- TRBD1 TRBJ2-7 TRBV11-3 TGTGCCAGCAGCCCCCCCGGGACAGTAATCCTCTACGAGCAGTACTTC CASSPPGTVILYEQYF
- TRBD2 TRBJ2-5 TRBV7-2 TGTGCCAGCGCCATAATTAGCGGGAGGGCAGAGACCCAGTACTTC CASAIISGRAETQYF
- - TRBJ1-6 TRBV5-5 TGTGCCAGCAGCTACGACACGAATAATTCACCCCTCCACTTT CASSYDTNNSPLHF
- - TRBJ2-7 TRBV3-1/TRBV3-2 TGTGCCAGCAGCCTGGGGTCGGGGGTACCCAACTACTACGAGCAGTACTTC CASSLGSGVPNYYEQYF
- - TRBJ1-1 TRBV29-1 TGCAGCGTTGTTATGAGCCGGGGGAACACTGAAGCTTTCTTT CSVVMSRGNTEAFF
once - TRBJ1-4 TRBV11-2 TGTGCCAGCAGCTTAGGGGTCGGGGGGGGAGAAAAACTGTTTTTT CASSLGVGGGEKLFF